A selection of T cell receptor beta chains follows, all from one sample in a study of blood T cell repertoires in COVID-19. Generated by immunoSEQ multiplex PCR, the TCRdb table keeps only in-frame clones and is missing some. The sample lists fewer than 250,000 clones; about 86% were seen once. Sample: peripheral blood. These receptors all stem from a woman in her seventies with acute or convalescent COVID-19. Both conserved end residues are part of each CDR3. The D gene is left open where the match is weak. Clone sizes are given selectively: once, few, many, or a class where the clone is expanded.

V: TRBV7-9; J: TRBJ2-3; size: .; D: .; CDR3: CASRSWGGATDTQYF; DNA: TGTGCCAGCCGGAGCTGGGGCGGGGCCACAGATACGCAGTATTTT
V: TRBV5-4; J: TRBJ2-3; size: .; D: .; CDR3: CASSVELTDTQYF; DNA: TGTGCCAGCAGCGTGGAACTGACAGATACGCAGTATTTT
V: TRBV5-4; J: TRBJ2-5; size: .; D: TRBD1; CDR3: CASSWGDRARETQYF; DNA: TGTGCCAGCAGCTGGGGCGACAGGGCGCGGGAGACCCAGTACTTC
V: TRBV18; J: TRBJ2-7; size: .; D: TRBD1; CDR3: CASSPPGRGSYEQYF; DNA: TGTGCCAGCTCACCCCCAGGCAGGGGGTCCTACGAGCAGTACTTC
V: TRBV7-9; J: TRBJ1-5; size: .; D: .; CDR3: CASSFGHGSEPQHF; DNA: TGTGCCAGCAGCTTTGGGCACGGATCGGAGCCCCAGCATTTT
V: TRBV7-9; J: TRBJ1-1; size: once; D: .; CDR3: CASSSGIQKAFF; DNA: TGTGCCAGCAGCTCGGGGATTCAGAAGGCTTTCTTT
V: TRBV7-9; J: TRBJ2-7; size: .; D: TRBD2; CDR3: CASSFLAGGLFEQYF; DNA: TGTGCCAGCAGCTTCCTAGCGGGAGGGCTGTTCGAGCAGTACTTC
V: TRBV7-8; J: TRBJ1-5; size: .; D: TRBD1; CDR3: CASSQNRGGPQHF; DNA: TGTGCCAGCAGCCAGAACAGGGGCGGGCCCCAGCATTTT
V: TRBV5-4; J: TRBJ2-5; size: .; D: .; CDR3: CASSSPLGRETQYF; DNA: TGTGCCAGCAGCTCTCCGTTAGGGAGGGAGACCCAGTACTTC
V: TRBV5-1; J: TRBJ1-2; size: .; D: .; CDR3: CASSSHGPSYGYTF; DNA: TGCGCCAGCAGCTCCCATGGTCCGAGCTATGGCTACACCTTC
V: TRBV6-5; J: TRBJ2-1; size: .; D: TRBD2; CDR3: CASSYLLAGGRGEQFF; DNA: TGTGCCAGCAGTTACTTACTAGCGGGAGGAAGGGGTGAGCAGTTCTTC
V: TRBV18; J: TRBJ1-6; size: .; D: TRBD1; CDR3: CASSPPTMGTGANSPLHF; DNA: TGTGCCAGCTCACCTCCGACAATGGGGACAGGGGCTAATTCACCCCTCCACTTT
V: TRBV7-9; J: TRBJ1-2; size: .; D: .; CDR3: CASSPDRRNGYTF; DNA: TGTGCCAGCAGCCCCGACAGAAGGAATGGCTACACCTTC
V: TRBV12-3/TRBV12-4; J: TRBJ2-5; size: .; D: TRBD2; CDR3: CASSGLAGETQYF; DNA: TGTGCCAGCAGTGGACTAGCGGGAGAGACCCAGTACTTC
V: TRBV11-3; J: TRBJ2-1; size: .; D: .; CDR3: CASSLGSSEISYNEQFF; DNA: TGTGCCAGCAGCTTGGGATCTAGCGAGATCTCCTACAATGAGCAGTTCTTC
V: TRBV5-4; J: TRBJ2-3; size: .; D: TRBD1; CDR3: CASSDRQGSTLDTQYF; DNA: TGTGCCAGCAGCGATAGACAGGGGTCCACATTAGATACGCAGTATTTT
V: TRBV7-2; J: TRBJ2-7; size: .; D: TRBD1; CDR3: CASSLIGPGGGSYEQYF; DNA: TGTGCCAGCAGCTTAATTGGCCCAGGGGGCGGGTCCTACGAGCAGTACTTC
V: TRBV27; J: TRBJ2-1; size: .; D: .; CDR3: CASRSEYSGNEQFF; DNA: TGTGCCAGCAGGTCTGAGTATAGCGGCAATGAGCAGTTCTTC
V: TRBV20-1; J: TRBJ2-1; size: .; D: TRBD2; CDR3: CSASVSRGGNYNEQFF; DNA: TGCAGTGCTAGTGTATCCCGGGGGGGAAACTACAATGAGCAGTTCTTC
V: TRBV24-1; J: TRBJ2-1; size: .; D: TRBD1; CDR3: CATRGTGNNEQFF; DNA: TGTGCCACCAGAGGGACAGGGAACAATGAGCAGTTCTTC
V: TRBV2; J: TRBJ1-4; size: .; D: TRBD1; CDR3: CASSRQGPNEKLFF; DNA: TGTGCCAGCAGTCGACAGGGGCCTAATGAAAAACTGTTTTTT
V: TRBV5-6; J: TRBJ2-1; size: .; D: TRBD1; CDR3: CASSSTSRTGDFEQFF; DNA: TGTGCCAGCAGCTCCACATCCCGGACAGGGGACTTTGAGCAGTTCTTC
V: TRBV5-1; J: TRBJ1-2; size: few; D: TRBD1; CDR3: CASRQGDNYGYTF; DNA: TGCGCCAGCAGACAGGGGGATAACTATGGCTACACCTTC
V: TRBV3-1/TRBV3-2; J: TRBJ2-7; size: .; D: TRBD2; CDR3: CASSRGGTYEQYF; DNA: TGTGCCAGCTCCCGGGGGGGAACCTACGAGCAGTACTTC
V: TRBV19; J: TRBJ1-5; size: .; D: .; CDR3: CASSMGAGDNQPQHF; DNA: TGTGCCAGTAGTATGGGGGCAGGGGACAATCAGCCCCAGCATTTT
V: TRBV3-1/TRBV3-2; J: TRBJ1-1; size: .; D: .; CDR3: CASSRTQGWTEAFF; DNA: TGTGCCAGCAGCCGTACTCAGGGGTGGACTGAAGCTTTCTTT
V: TRBV29-1; J: TRBJ2-1; size: .; D: .; CDR3: CSVEGRRRNEQFF; DNA: TGCAGCGTTGAAGGGCGGAGAAGGAATGAGCAGTTCTTC
V: TRBV9; J: TRBJ1-6; size: .; D: .; CDR3: CASSLTGDNSPLHF; DNA: TGTGCCAGCAGTCTTACAGGAGATAATTCACCCCTCCACTTT
V: TRBV5-1; J: TRBJ1-5; size: .; D: TRBD1; CDR3: CASSSYRTGTNQPQHF; DNA: TGCGCCAGCAGCTCCTATAGGACAGGCACCAATCAGCCCCAGCATTTT
V: TRBV7-2; J: TRBJ1-2; size: .; D: .; CDR3: CASVGPAGLGYTF; DNA: TGTGCCAGCGTAGGCCCGGCGGGGCTTGGCTACACCTTC
V: TRBV2; J: TRBJ1-1; size: few; D: TRBD1; CDR3: CASTMWGQSNTEAFF; DNA: TGTGCCAGCACCATGTGGGGACAGTCGAACACTGAAGCTTTCTTT
V: TRBV5-4; J: TRBJ2-7; size: .; D: TRBD2; CDR3: CASSTTGLAADEQYF; DNA: TGTGCCAGCAGCACTACGGGACTAGCTGCCGACGAGCAGTACTTC
V: TRBV13; J: TRBJ2-7; size: .; D: .; CDR3: CASSLALDPEQYF; DNA: TGTGCCAGCAGCTTAGCCCTAGACCCGGAGCAGTACTTC
V: TRBV15; J: TRBJ2-5; size: .; D: TRBD2; CDR3: CATSRDRGLAGRRETQYF; DNA: TGTGCCACCAGCAGAGATAGGGGACTAGCGGGGAGAAGGGAGACCCAGTACTTC
V: TRBV7-2; J: TRBJ2-5; size: .; D: .; CDR3: CASSLKFSGDGETQYF; DNA: TGTGCCAGCAGCTTAAAATTTAGCGGAGACGGGGAGACCCAGTACTTC
V: TRBV5-4; J: TRBJ1-3; size: .; D: TRBD1; CDR3: CASSFGQGRLGNTIYF; DNA: TGTGCCAGCAGCTTCGGACAGGGAAGATTAGGAAACACCATATATTTT
V: TRBV10-3; J: TRBJ2-2; size: .; D: TRBD2; CDR3: CAISRLAGDTGELFF; DNA: TGTGCCATCAGCCGACTAGCGGGGGACACCGGGGAGCTGTTTTTT
V: TRBV7-7; J: TRBJ2-2; size: .; D: TRBD1; CDR3: CASSPGTGGITGELFF; DNA: TGTGCCAGCAGCCCCGGGACAGGGGGAATAACCGGGGAGCTGTTTTTT
V: TRBV7-2; J: TRBJ1-2; size: .; D: .; CDR3: CASSLRQNGYTF; DNA: TGTGCCAGCAGCCTGAGACAGAATGGCTACACCTTC
V: TRBV7-2; J: TRBJ2-5; size: .; D: .; CDR3: CASSYAPRQIETQYF; DNA: TGTGCCAGCAGCTATGCCCCACGTCAGATAGAGACCCAGTACTTC
V: TRBV2; J: TRBJ2-1; size: once; D: .; CDR3: CASSDLTGRDNEQFF; DNA: TGTGCCAGCAGTGATCTGACAGGCCGTGACAATGAGCAGTTCTTC
V: TRBV7-9; J: TRBJ2-7; size: few; D: .; CDR3: CASSLGGTYPYEQYF; DNA: TGTGCCAGCAGCTTAGGCGGCACCTATCCCTACGAGCAGTACTTC
V: TRBV7-9; J: TRBJ2-1; size: .; D: .; CDR3: CASSLASGRGGEQFF; DNA: TGTGCCAGCAGCTTAGCGTCGGGGCGGGGCGGTGAGCAGTTCTTC
V: TRBV18; J: TRBJ2-3; size: .; D: TRBD1; CDR3: CASSPRTGRATDTQYF; DNA: TGTGCCAGCTCACCAAGGACAGGGAGAGCCACAGATACGCAGTATTTT